This TCR beta chain came from a study of T cell responses to AZD1222 COVID-19 vaccine. In its sample, this clone was seen a few times. No antigen is known for it. The study's findings and limits: Most donors were white British, females outnumbered males, and clonal diversity was possibly underestimated.

J was trimmed by 4 bases and V by 0 bases; bases with no gene match: 3. From germline, CDR1 is LGHNA and CDR2 YNFKEQ. The CDR3 totals 15 residues. The protocol was immunoSEQ multiplex PCR, while the TCRdb copy is restricted to in-frame clones and leaves out a portion. The data contain around 250,000 clones, 90% to 95% of them singletons. This TCR came from an adult in good health. The specimen was peripheral blood, collected on day 0 of AZD1222 vaccination. The chain employs TRBV4-2 and TRBJ2-3; 8 nucleotides align to TRBD2. CDR3 sequence reads: CASSQEETSADTQYF. The CDR3 DNA reads as TGTGCCAGCAGCCAAGAGGAGACTAGCGCAGATACGCAGTATTTT.